This T cell receptor beta chain originates from a study of blood T cell repertoires in COVID-19 (dated by TCRdb to about 2020). For context, the study as a whole: The collaborator samples originated in the United States, Italy and Spain and spanned the acute and convalescent phases of COVID-19. The prospective study material was composed of cDNA or gDNA derived from T cells, B-cell-depleted T cells, or PBMCs. Subjects who had been exposed to COVID-19, were actively infected with it, or had recovered from it provided the deeply sampled blood TCRbeta repertoires that made up the dataset. A freely available public database, intended as a resource for researchers studying the immune response to SARS-CoV-2, is where the repertoires were released. The samples were drawn from two sources: the first 160 participants of the ongoing ImmuneRACE study, and approximately 1,300 subjects contributed by 6 global collaborators. A de-identified subject ID, COVID-19 status, age in years and sex were almost always included in the sample metadata. HLA class I and class II types, where available, came from metadata supplied by the sample provider rather than from assay-based typing. Study-wide conclusions, independent of this receptor: How much clinical and demographic metadata was included differed by source and by participant, and the metadata was provided uncurated.

TCRbeta CDR3 regions were amplified from genomic DNA using the immunoSEQ Assay, a bias-controlled multiplex PCR. In the paper's pipeline: Within the assay, amplification of reference gene primers was used to estimate how many nucleated cells each sample contained. Sequence reads were collapsed and filtered to measure the absolute abundance of every unique TCRbeta CDR3 rearrangement. For each sample, productive Simpson clonality was calculated by taking the square root of Simpson's diversity index across productive rearrangements. TCRdb obtained this table from immuneACCESS and retained in-frame rearrangements with V and J assigned. These tables miss some clones; where compared with another copy, unresolved V genes account for less than half of the shortfall, and the remainder is unexplained. V and J calls and clone size are those listed in that table; D and trimming were worked out from the DNA. The sample table records 400,000 or so clones; 80% to 95% of these occur just once. The ten largest clones take up approximately 0.55% of the sample.

Enrolling through a virtual design, the prospective study's participants ranged in age from roughly 18 to 89 years and lived across about two dozen United States geographic areas. In the prospective study, cohorts were assigned on the basis of participant-reported clinical history obtained from a screening survey and a study questionnaire. ImmuneRACE Cohort 3 recovered participants were defined by two consecutive negative NP/OP PCR tests, healthcare professional clearance, or symptom resolution. In the prospective study, whole blood, serum and a nasopharyngeal or oropharyngeal swab were collected from each participant by mobile phlebotomists. Over an approximately two-month period, participants in the prospective study had the option of providing additional blood draws and questionnaires. Before DNA extraction, blood samples from the prospective study were shipped at room temperature or frozen.

As concerns this clone: Its target antigen remains unknown. Base qualities are not at hand, and no much larger clone is one base apart.

From cysteine to phenylalanine, the CDR3 is 11 amino acids long. Of the read, only the CDR3 DNA is kept; its 33 bases are in frame from base 1. Per the germline V gene, SQVTM is the CDR1 and ANQGSEA is the CDR2. V lost 6 bases and J lost 8 bases, and the count of bases not matched to a germline gene is 3. The V and J genes are TRBV29-1 and TRBJ1-2; 10 bases in the middle match TRBD1. The receptor comes from a man aged 18 to 35 who had recovered from COVID-19. Sequencing input: PBMCs or T cells enriched from blood (not recorded which). The nucleotide sequence is TGCAGCGTAGAGACAGGGGGCGGCTACACCTTC. Its protein reads: CSVETGGGYTF.